The rows below give T cell receptor beta chains drawn from one sample of a study of blood T cell repertoires in COVID-19. Here immunoSEQ multiplex PCR was the method, and the copy in TCRdb shows in-frame clones only, minus some. The sample comprises around 100,000 clones, around 84% of which are singletons, and 8.1% rests with the top ten. The sample comprised peripheral blood. The receptors originated from a woman aged 40 to 50 with acute or convalescent COVID-19. The CDR3 runs from the conserved cysteine through the conserved F or W. The D gene is left open where the match is weak. Clone size appears in some rows only: once, few, many, or a class for an expanded clone.

d_gene,abundance,v_gene,j_gene,CDR3aa,CDR3nt
TRBD1,.,TRBV27,TRBJ1-2,CASSHRGHDNYGYTF,TGTGCCAGCAGTCACAGGGGGCACGATAACTATGGCTACACCTTC
.,.,TRBV4-2,TRBJ2-2,CATLAGSRDTGELFF,TGTGCCACCCTTGCCGGGTCCAGGGACACCGGGGAGCTGTTTTTT
TRBD1,few,TRBV18,TRBJ2-7,CASSRQGAYEQYF,TGTGCCAGCTCACGGCAGGGGGCATACGAGCAGTACTTC
TRBD1,.,TRBV2,TRBJ2-7,CARRDRDFHEQYF,TGTGCCAGACGGGACAGGGACTTCCACGAGCAGTACTTC
.,few,TRBV23-1,TRBJ2-1,CASSSIGVLDNEQFF,TGCGCCAGCTCCTCTATCGGGGTGTTGGACAATGAGCAGTTCTTC
TRBD2,.,TRBV6-6,TRBJ2-5,CASRRGTSGGETQYF,TGTGCCAGCAGGCGCGGGACTAGCGGGGGGGAGACCCAGTACTTC
.,once,TRBV6-5,TRBJ2-1,CASRGAGVLYNEQFF,TGTGCCAGCAGGGGGGCGGGAGTCCTCTACAATGAGCAGTTCTTC
TRBD1,.,TRBV18,TRBJ1-1,CASSPQGARTEAFF,TGTGCCAGCTCACCACAGGGGGCGCGTACTGAAGCTTTCTTT
.,.,TRBV21-1,TRBJ1-1,CASSTSRDSLLNTEAFF,TGTGCCAGCAGCACTTCCCGTGACTCGCTTCTGAACACTGAAGCTTTCTTT
.,.,TRBV19,TRBJ1-6,CASSISTNSPLHF,TGTGCCAGTAGTATTTCTACTAATTCACCCCTCCACTTT
TRBD2,.,TRBV9,TRBJ2-5,CASSVGGLAGGLETQYF,TGTGCCAGCAGCGTAGGAGGACTAGCGGGGGGGCTGGAGACCCAGTACTTC
.,.,TRBV5-1,TRBJ2-3,CASSLQGMSTDTQYF,TGCGCCAGCAGCCTACAGGGAATGTCGACAGATACGCAGTATTTT
TRBD1,.,TRBV27,TRBJ2-3,CAKPGQGRDTQYF,TGTGCCAAACCGGGACAGGGCAGAGATACGCAGTATTTT
TRBD1,.,TRBV19,TRBJ1-4,CASSMWDRGSEKLFF,TGTGCCAGTAGTATGTGGGACAGGGGGAGTGAAAAACTGTTTTTT
.,few,TRBV3-1/TRBV3-2,TRBJ1-5,CASSLQGNQPQHF,TGTGCCAGCAGCCTACAGGGCAATCAGCCCCAGCATTTT
.,.,TRBV24-1,TRBJ1-2,CATSDRGKQGGKANYGYTF,TGTGCCACCAGTGACCGTGGTAAACAGGGTGGGAAAGCTAACTATGGCTACACCTTC
TRBD1,.,TRBV19,TRBJ2-7,CASSPGQSEQYF,TGTGCCAGTAGTCCGGGACAGAGCGAGCAGTACTTC
.,once,TRBV30,TRBJ1-1,CAWSVGVEAFF,TGTGCCTGGAGTGTAGGGGTGGAAGCTTTCTTT
.,.,TRBV18,TRBJ2-5,CASSPLGHGAEETQYF,TGTGCCAGCTCACCGTTGGGACACGGAGCCGAAGAGACCCAGTACTTC
.,.,TRBV7-6,TRBJ1-3,CASSPSPGVVGNTIYF,TGTGCCAGCAGCCCATCCCCAGGGGTGGTAGGAAACACCATATATTTT
TRBD1,.,TRBV3-1/TRBV3-2,TRBJ1-5,CASSPGTGRDSNQPQHF,TGTGCCAGCAGTCCCGGGACAGGGCGGGATAGCAATCAGCCCCAGCATTTT
.,.,TRBV6-1,TRBJ1-5,CASSETSSYSNQPQHF,TGTGCCAGCAGTGAAACGAGTTCCTATAGCAATCAGCCCCAGCATTTT
TRBD2,.,TRBV2,TRBJ2-4,CASSVSGGLSLKNIQYF,TGTGCCAGCAGTGTTTCGGGGGGACTATCCCTAAAAAACATTCAGTACTTC
TRBD1,.,TRBV7-2,TRBJ2-7,CASSLATSGQGYEQYF,TGTGCCAGCAGCTTAGCGACCTCCGGACAGGGTTACGAGCAGTACTTC
TRBD1,.,TRBV18,TRBJ1-6,CASSRDRVNSPLHF,TGTGCCAGCTCCCGGGACAGGGTAAATTCACCCCTCCACTTT
.,.,TRBV4-3,TRBJ1-3,CASSQKAQSAGNTIYF,TGCGCCAGCAGCCAAAAGGCACAAAGCGCTGGAAACACCATATATTTT
TRBD1,few,TRBV6-5,TRBJ1-5,CASSPNRGQEPQHF,TGTGCCAGCAGCCCAAACAGGGGTCAGGAGCCCCAGCATTTT
.,.,TRBV3-1/TRBV3-2,TRBJ1-2,CASSQASFGGYNGYTF,TGTGCCAGCAGCCAAGCGAGTTTTGGAGGGTACAATGGCTACACCTTC
.,.,TRBV30,TRBJ1-6,CAWSTGQGNSPLHF,TGTGCCTGGAGCACAGGGCAAGGGAATTCACCCCTCCACTTT
.,.,TRBV6-5,TRBJ2-7,CASTKGGAVVEQYF,TGTGCCAGCACTAAGGGCGGGGCGGTCGTGGAGCAGTACTTC
.,.,TRBV30,TRBJ1-2,CAYQKEGVGYGYTF,TGTGCCTACCAAAAAGAGGGAGTCGGCTATGGCTACACCTTC
.,.,TRBV11-2,TRBJ1-2,CASSLEVTDGYTF,TGTGCCAGCAGCTTGGAGGTGACGGATGGCTACACCTTC
.,.,TRBV2,TRBJ2-7,CASSRQPPFYEQYF,TGTGCCAGTTCCCGACAGCCTCCCTTCTACGAGCAGTACTTC
TRBD2,.,TRBV18,TRBJ2-1,CASSPPLAGSSYNEQFF,TGTGCCAGCTCACCACCGTTAGCGGGGAGCTCCTACAATGAGCAGTTCTTC
.,once,TRBV7-9,TRBJ1-2,CASSLSSGAGIVYGYTF,TGTGCCAGCAGCTTAAGTTCGGGAGCAGGGATCGTCTATGGCTACACCTTC
TRBD2,.,TRBV5-4,TRBJ2-5,CASSWASGGAETQYF,TGTGCCAGCAGCTGGGCTAGCGGGGGGGCAGAGACCCAGTACTTC
.,.,TRBV14,TRBJ2-3,CASSQRQGGADTQYF,TGTGCCAGCAGCCAAAGACAGGGAGGCGCAGATACGCAGTATTTT
TRBD1,.,TRBV3-1/TRBV3-2,TRBJ2-5,CATVLGQGRETQYF,TGTGCCACCGTATTAGGACAGGGTAGAGAGACCCAGTACTTC
.,.,TRBV9,TRBJ1-6,CASSMGGNSPLHF,TGTGCCAGCAGCATGGGAGGTAATTCACCCCTCCACTTT
.,.,TRBV28,TRBJ2-2,CAIRPSGGELFF,TGTGCCATCCGACCTAGTGGCGGGGAGCTGTTTTTT
.,once,TRBV2,TRBJ2-2,CASKPRQLNTGELFF,TGTGCCAGCAAACCCCGACAGCTGAACACCGGGGAGCTGTTTTTT
.,.,TRBV7-9,TRBJ1-4,CASSFGGKKLFF,TGTGCCAGCAGCTTCGGGGGGAAAAAACTGTTTTTT
.,.,TRBV10-3,TRBJ1-1,CAISVDRNTEAFF,TGTGCCATCAGTGTCGACAGGAACACTGAAGCTTTCTTT
TRBD1,.,TRBV11-2,TRBJ2-2,CASSPGTGLTGELFF,TGTGCCAGCAGCCCCGGGACAGGGCTTACCGGGGAGCTGTTTTTT
TRBD1,.,TRBV6-5,TRBJ1-4,CASRGTANEKLFF,TGTGCCAGCCGAGGGACAGCGAATGAAAAACTGTTTTTT
TRBD1,.,TRBV5-1,TRBJ2-7,CATNPGQGYEQYF,TGCGCCACTAATCCAGGACAGGGCTACGAGCAGTACTTC
.,.,TRBV18,TRBJ1-1,CASSPRGEGKNTEAFF,TGTGCCAGCTCACCCCGGGGGGAGGGAAAGAACACTGAAGCTTTCTTT
.,.,TRBV7-9,TRBJ2-1,CASSLQEGNEQFF,TGTGCCAGCAGCTTACAAGAGGGCAATGAGCAGTTCTTC
.,.,TRBV4-3,TRBJ1-6,CASAAGKNSPLHF,TGCGCCAGCGCTGCAGGGAAGAATTCACCCCTCCACTTT
.,.,TRBV5-1,TRBJ1-1,CASSLSIDILNTEAFF,TGCGCCAGCAGCTTGTCCATCGACATCCTGAACACTGAAGCTTTCTTT
TRBD1,.,TRBV9,TRBJ1-4,CASSPLSGGAGEKLFF,TGTGCCAGCAGCCCACTCTCAGGGGGCGCCGGTGAAAAACTGTTTTTT
.,.,TRBV6-2/TRBV6-3,TRBJ2-5,CASSPLLNQETQYF,TGTGCCAGCAGCCCCCTCTTAAATCAAGAGACCCAGTACTTC
TRBD1,.,TRBV12-3/TRBV12-4,TRBJ2-2,CASRGQHTGELFF,TGTGCCAGCAGGGGACAGCATACCGGGGAGCTGTTTTTT
.,.,TRBV5-4,TRBJ2-3,CASSPAGTDTQYF,TGTGCCAGCAGCCCGGCGGGAACAGATACGCAGTATTTT
TRBD2,few,TRBV6-5,TRBJ2-5,CASSYSWGLKETQYF,TGTGCCAGCAGTTACTCGTGGGGACTAAAAGAGACCCAGTACTTC
TRBD1,.,TRBV18,TRBJ1-1,CASSPIGQGDSEAFF,TGTGCCAGCTCACCAATAGGACAGGGGGACTCTGAAGCTTTCTTT